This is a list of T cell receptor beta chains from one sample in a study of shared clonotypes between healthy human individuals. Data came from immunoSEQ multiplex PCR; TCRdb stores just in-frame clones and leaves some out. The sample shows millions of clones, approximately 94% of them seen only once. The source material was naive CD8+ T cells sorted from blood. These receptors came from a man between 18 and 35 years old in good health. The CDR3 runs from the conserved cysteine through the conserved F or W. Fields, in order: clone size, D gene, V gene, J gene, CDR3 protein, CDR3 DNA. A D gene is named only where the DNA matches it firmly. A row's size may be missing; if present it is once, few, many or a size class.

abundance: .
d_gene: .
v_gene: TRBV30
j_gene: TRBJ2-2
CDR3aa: CAWTLGDTGELFF
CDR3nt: TGTGCCTGGACGTTGGGGGACACCGGGGAGCTGTTTTTT

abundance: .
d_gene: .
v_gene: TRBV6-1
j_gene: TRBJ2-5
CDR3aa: CASSEEADQETQYF
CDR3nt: TGTGCCAGCAGTGAAGAAGCGGATCAAGAGACCCAGTACTTC

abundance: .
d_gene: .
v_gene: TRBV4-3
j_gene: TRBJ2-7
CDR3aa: CASSQALAAYEQYF
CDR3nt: TGCGCCAGCAGCCAAGCCTTAGCGGCCTACGAGCAGTACTTC

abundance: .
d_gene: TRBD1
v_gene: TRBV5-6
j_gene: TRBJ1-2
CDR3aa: CASSRTGESNYGYTF
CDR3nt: TGTGCCAGCAGCAGAACAGGGGAAAGTAACTATGGCTACACCTTC

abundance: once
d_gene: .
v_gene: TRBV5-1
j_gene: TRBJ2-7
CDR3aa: CASSLGQGGSVYEQYF
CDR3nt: TGCGCCAGCAGCTTGGGACAGGGAGGATCTGTCTACGAGCAGTACTTC

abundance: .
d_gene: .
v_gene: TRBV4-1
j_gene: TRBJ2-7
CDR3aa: CASSPGGGSYEQYF
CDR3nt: TGCGCCAGCAGCCCAGGCGGCGGTTCCTACGAGCAGTACTTC

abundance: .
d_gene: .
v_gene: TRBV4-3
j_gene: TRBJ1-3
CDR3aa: CASSQEISGNTIYF
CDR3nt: TGCGCCAGCAGCCAAGAGATATCTGGAAACACCATATATTTT

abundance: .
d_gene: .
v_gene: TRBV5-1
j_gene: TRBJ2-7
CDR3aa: CASSLAQGRIYEQYF
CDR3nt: TGCGCCAGCAGCTTGGCCCAGGGGAGGATCTACGAGCAGTACTTC

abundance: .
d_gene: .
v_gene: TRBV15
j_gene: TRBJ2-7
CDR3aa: CATSREEGAYEQYF
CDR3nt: TGTGCCACCAGCAGAGAGGAGGGGGCCTACGAGCAGTACTTC

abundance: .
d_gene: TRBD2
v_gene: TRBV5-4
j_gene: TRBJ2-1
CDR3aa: CASSISGRAGYNEQFF
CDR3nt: TGTGCCAGCAGCATTAGCGGGAGGGCCGGTTACAATGAGCAGTTCTTC

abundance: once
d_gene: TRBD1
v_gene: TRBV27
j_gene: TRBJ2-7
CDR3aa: CASSLSPGQIPDEQYF
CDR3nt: TGTGCCAGCAGTTTATCGCCGGGACAGATACCCGACGAGCAGTACTTC

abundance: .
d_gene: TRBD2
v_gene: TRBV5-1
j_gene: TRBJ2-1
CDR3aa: CASSERPLAGQAYNEQFF
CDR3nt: TGCGCCAGCAGCGAGAGACCTCTAGCGGGGCAGGCCTACAATGAGCAGTTCTTC

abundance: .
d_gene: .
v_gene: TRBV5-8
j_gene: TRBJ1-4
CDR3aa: CASSLVTGEQQGVNEKLFF
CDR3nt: TGTGCCAGCAGCTTAGTGACAGGCGAACAACAAGGAGTGAATGAAAAACTGTTTTTT

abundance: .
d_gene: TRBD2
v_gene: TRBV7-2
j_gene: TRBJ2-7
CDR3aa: CASSTFAGGAYEQYF
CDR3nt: TGTGCCAGCAGTACCTTTGCGGGAGGCGCGTACGAGCAGTACTTC

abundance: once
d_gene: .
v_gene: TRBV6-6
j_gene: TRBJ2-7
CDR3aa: CASSQLGDYEQYF
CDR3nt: TGTGCCAGCAGCCAACTGGGGGACTACGAGCAGTACTTC

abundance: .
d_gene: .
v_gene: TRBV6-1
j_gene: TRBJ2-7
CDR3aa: CASSEAPYEQYF
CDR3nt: TGTGCCAGCAGTGAAGCTCCCTACGAGCAGTACTTC

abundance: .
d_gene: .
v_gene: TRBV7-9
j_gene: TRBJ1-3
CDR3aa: CASSTPRDTGNTIYF
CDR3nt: TGTGCCAGCAGCACCCCCCGGGACACTGGAAACACCATATATTTT

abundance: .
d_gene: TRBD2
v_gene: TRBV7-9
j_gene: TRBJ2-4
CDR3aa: CASSDPSDGGVQYF
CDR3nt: TGTGCCAGCAGCGATCCCTCCGACGGGGGGGTTCAGTACTTC

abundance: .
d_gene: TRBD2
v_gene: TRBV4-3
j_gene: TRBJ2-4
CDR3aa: CASSQGEGSPKNIQYF
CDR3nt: TGCGCCAGCAGCCAAGGGGAGGGCAGCCCCAAAAACATTCAGTACTTC

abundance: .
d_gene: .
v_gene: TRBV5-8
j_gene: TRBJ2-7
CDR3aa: CASRLAYEQYF
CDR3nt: TGTGCCAGCAGGTTGGCATACGAGCAGTACTTC

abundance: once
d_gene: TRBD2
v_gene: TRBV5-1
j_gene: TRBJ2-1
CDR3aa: CASSLAGGNYNEQFF
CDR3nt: TGCGCCAGCAGCTTGGCGGGGGGGAACTACAATGAGCAGTTCTTC

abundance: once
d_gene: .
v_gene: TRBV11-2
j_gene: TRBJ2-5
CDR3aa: CASSLEPLRGQETQYF
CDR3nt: TGTGCCAGCAGCTTAGAACCGCTGAGGGGACAAGAGACCCAGTACTTC

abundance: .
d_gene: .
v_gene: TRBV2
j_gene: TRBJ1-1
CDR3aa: CASSRTAMNTEAFF
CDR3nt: TGTGCCAGCAGTCGGACAGCCATGAACACTGAAGCTTTCTTT

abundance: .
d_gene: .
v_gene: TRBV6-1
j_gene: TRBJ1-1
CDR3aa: CASSEEGIPMRNTEAFF
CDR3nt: TGTGCCAGCAGTGAAGAGGGAATCCCCATGCGGAACACTGAAGCTTTCTTT